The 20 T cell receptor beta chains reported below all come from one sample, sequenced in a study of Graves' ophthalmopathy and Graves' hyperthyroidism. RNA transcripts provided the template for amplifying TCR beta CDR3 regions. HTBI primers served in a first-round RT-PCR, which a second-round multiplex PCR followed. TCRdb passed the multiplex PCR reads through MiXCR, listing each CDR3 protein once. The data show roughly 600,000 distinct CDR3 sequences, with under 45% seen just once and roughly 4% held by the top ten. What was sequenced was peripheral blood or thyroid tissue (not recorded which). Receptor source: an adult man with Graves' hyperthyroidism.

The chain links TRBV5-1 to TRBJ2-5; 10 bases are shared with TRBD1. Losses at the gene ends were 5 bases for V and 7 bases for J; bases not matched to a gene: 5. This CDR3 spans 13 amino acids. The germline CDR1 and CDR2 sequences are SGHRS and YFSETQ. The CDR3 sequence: CASSRQGARTQYF. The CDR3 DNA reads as TGCGCCAGCAGTAGACAGGGGGCGCGGACCCAGTACTTC.

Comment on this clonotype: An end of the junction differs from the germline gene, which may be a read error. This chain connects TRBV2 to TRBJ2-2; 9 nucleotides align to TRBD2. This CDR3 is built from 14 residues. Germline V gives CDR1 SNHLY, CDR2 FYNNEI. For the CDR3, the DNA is TGTGCCAGCAGTACACGGGGGGATAGCGGGGGGCTGTTTTTT. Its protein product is CASSTRGDSGGLFF.

The CDR3 reads CASSLGTLFRGDEQFF. The CDR3 DNA reads TGTGCCAGCAGCTTAGGGACCCTTTTTAGGGGGGATGAGCAGTTCTTC. The chain recombines TRBV7-8 with TRBJ2-7; D may be TRBD1 or TRBD2 (6 bases each). The J call may be mistaken, given a closer DNA end match to TRBJ2-1. Germline CDR1 SGHVS, CDR2 FQNEAQ. This CDR3 region has 16 residues.

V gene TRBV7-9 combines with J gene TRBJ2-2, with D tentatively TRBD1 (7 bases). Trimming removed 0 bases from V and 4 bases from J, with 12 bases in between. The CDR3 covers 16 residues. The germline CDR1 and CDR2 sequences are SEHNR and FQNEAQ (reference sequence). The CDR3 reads CASSLASGGLTGELFF. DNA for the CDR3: TGTGCCAGCAGCTTAGCTTCAGGGGGACTCACCGGGGAGCTGTTTTTT.

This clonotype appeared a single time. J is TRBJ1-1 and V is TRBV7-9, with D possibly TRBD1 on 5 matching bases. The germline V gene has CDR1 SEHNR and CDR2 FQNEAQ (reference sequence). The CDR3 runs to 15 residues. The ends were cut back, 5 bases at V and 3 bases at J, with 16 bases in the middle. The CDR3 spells CASSATGSGHTEAFF. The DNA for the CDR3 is TGTGCCAGCAGCGCAACGGGGTCAGGGCACACTGAAGCTTTCTTT.

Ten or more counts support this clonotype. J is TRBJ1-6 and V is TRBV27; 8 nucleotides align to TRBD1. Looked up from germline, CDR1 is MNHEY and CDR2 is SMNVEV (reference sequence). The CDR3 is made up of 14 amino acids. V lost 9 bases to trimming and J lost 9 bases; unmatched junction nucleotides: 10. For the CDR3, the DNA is TGTGCCAGTAGAGGACAGGGAGAGCTTTCACCCCTCCACTTT. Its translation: CASRGQGELSPLHF.

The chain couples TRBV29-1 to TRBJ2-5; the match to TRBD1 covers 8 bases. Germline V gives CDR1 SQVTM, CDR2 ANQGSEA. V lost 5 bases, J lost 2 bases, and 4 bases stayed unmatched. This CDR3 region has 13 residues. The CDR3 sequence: CSVHRDRQETQYF. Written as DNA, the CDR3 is TGCAGCGTTCACCGGGACAGGCAAGAGACCCAGTACTTC.

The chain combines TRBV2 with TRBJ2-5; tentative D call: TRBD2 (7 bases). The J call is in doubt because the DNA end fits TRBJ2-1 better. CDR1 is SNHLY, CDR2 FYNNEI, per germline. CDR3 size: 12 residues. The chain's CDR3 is CASSSGGHEQFF. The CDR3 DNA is TGTGCCAGCAGTTCCGGGGGGCATGAGCAGTTCTTC.

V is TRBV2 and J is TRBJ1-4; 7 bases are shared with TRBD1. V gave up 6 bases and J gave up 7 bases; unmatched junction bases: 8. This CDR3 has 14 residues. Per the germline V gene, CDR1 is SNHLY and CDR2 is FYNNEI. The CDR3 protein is CASRTRQGIEKLFF. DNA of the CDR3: TGTGCCAGCAGGACTAGACAGGGAATTGAAAAACTGTTTTTT.

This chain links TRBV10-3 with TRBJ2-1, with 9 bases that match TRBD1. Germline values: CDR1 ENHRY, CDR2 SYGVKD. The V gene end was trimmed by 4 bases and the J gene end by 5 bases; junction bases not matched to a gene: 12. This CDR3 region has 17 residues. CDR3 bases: TGTGCCATCAGTGCGCTCGAGGGGACAGGGAAACACAATGAGCAGTTCTTC. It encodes CAISALEGTGKHNEQFF.

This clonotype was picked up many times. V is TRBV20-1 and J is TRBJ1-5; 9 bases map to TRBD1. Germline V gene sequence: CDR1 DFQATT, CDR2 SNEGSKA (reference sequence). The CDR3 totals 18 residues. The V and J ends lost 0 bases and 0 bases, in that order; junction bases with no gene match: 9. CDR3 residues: CSARDEDRGSYSNQPQHF. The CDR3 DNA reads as TGCAGTGCTAGAGATGAGGACAGGGGCTCCTATAGCAATCAGCCCCAGCATTTT.

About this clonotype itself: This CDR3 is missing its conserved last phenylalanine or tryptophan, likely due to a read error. The CDR3, as DNA: TGCGCCAGCAGCTACGGACAGGGTGGAACAATTGAAGCTTTCCTT. It encodes CASSYGQGGTIEAFL. The rearrangement links TRBV4-1 to TRBJ1-1; 8 nucleotides match TRBD1. The trim removed 5 bases at V and 7 bases at J, leaving 12 bases unmatched. This CDR3 is built from 15 residues. Germline V gene data show CDR1 as MGHRA and CDR2 as YSYEKL.

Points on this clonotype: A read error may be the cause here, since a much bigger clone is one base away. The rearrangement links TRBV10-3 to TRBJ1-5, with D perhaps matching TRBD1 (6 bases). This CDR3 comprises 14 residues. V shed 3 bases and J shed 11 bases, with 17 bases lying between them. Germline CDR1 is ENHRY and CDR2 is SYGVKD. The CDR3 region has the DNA TGTGCCATCAGTGAAGGACAGACCTATCGGGCCCAGCATTTT. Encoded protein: CAISEGQTYRAQHF.

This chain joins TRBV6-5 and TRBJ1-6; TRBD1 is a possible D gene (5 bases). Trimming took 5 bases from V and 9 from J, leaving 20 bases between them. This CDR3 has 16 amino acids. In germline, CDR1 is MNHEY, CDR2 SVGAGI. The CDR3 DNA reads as TGTGCCAGCAGTGAGAGCGCAGGGTTGATTAGTTCACCCCTCCACTTT. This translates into CASSESAGLISSPLHF.

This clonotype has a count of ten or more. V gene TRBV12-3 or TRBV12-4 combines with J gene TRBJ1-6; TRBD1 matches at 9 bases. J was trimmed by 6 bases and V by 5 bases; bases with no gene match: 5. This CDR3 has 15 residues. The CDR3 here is CASSPGTGFNSPLHF. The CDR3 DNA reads TGTGCCAGCAGTCCCGGGACAGGGTTTAATTCACCCCTCCACTTT.

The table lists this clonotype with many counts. The CDR3 sequence is CASSLVGAGQGYGYTF. The CDR3 DNA is TGTGCCAGCAGCTTAGTGGGGGCGGGACAGGGGTATGGCTACACCTTC. The rearrangement joins TRBV7-8 to TRBJ1-2; TRBD1 agrees at 10 bases. The V gene's germline CDR1 is SGHVS and CDR2 FQNEAQ. The CDR3 contains 16 residues. The V gene end was trimmed by 1 base and the J gene end by 5 bases; junction bases not matched to a gene: 7.

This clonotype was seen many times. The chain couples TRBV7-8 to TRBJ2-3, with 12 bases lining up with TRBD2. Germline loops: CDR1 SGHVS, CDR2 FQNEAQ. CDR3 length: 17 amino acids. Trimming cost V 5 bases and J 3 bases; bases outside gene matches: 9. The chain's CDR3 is CASSVRLAGAGTDTQYF. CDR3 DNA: TGTGCCAGCAGCGTGCGACTAGCGGGAGCGGGGACAGATACGCAGTATTTT.

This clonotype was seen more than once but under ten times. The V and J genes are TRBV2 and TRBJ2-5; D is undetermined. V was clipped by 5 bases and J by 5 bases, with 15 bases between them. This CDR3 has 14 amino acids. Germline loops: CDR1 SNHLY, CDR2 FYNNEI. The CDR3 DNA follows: TGTGCCAGCAGTTACCTAGGCTCCCGGGAGACCCAGTACTTC. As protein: CASSYLGSRETQYF.

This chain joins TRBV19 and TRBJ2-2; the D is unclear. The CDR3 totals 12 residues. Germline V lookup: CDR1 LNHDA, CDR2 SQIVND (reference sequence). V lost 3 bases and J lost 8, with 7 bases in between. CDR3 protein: CASSIGSGELFF. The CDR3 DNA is TGTGCCAGTAGTATTGGGTCAGGGGAGCTGTTTTTT. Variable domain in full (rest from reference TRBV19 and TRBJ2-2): DGGITQSPKYLFRKEGQNVTLSCEQNLNHDAMYWYRQDPGQGLRLIYYSQIVNDFQKGDIAEGYSVSREKKESFPLTVTSAQKNPTAFYLCASSIGSGELFFGEGSRLTVL.

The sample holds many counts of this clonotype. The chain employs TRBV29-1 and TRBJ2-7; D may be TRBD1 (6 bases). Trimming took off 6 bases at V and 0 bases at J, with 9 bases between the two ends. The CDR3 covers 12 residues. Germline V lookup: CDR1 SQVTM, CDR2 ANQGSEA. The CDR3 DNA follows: TGCAGCGTAGGACAGAGCTCCTACGAGCAGTACTTC. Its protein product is CSVGQSSYEQYF.